The 10 T cell receptor beta chains listed next were all sequenced from one sample in a study of blood T cell repertoires in COVID-19. Clones were read by immunoSEQ multiplex PCR, and TCRdb kept only the in-frame ones, dropping some. Found here are around 180,000 clones, around three quarters of them singletons; the top ten hold around 7%. Sequences were obtained from peripheral blood. These TCRs come from a man in his 70s with active or convalescent COVID-19.

This clone was found a few times. The chain has TRBV12-5 and TRBJ1-1, with D hard to call. The length of the CDR3 is 14 residues. The V gene's germline CDR1 is LGHNT and CDR2 FRNRAP. V was clipped by 4 bases and J by 5 bases, with 14 bases between them. The CDR3, as DNA: TGTGCTAGTGGTTCAGACGGGATCGTAACTGAAGCTTTCTTT. Translated: CASGSDGIVTEAFF.

The chain joins TRBV7-2 to TRBJ1-4; 9 bases map to TRBD1. In germline, CDR1 is SGHTA, CDR2 FQGNSA. This CDR3 contains 16 residues. J lost 6 bases, V lost 1 base, and 6 bases had no gene match. The CDR3, as DNA: TGTGCCAGCAGCTTAGAGGATGGGACAGGGTATGAAAAACTGTTTTTT. This sequence encodes CASSLEDGTGYEKLFF. Using reference TRBV7-2 and TRBJ1-4 for the parts outside the CDR3, the full variable domain is GAGVSQSPSNKVTEKGKDVELRCDPISGHTALYWYRQSLGQGLEFLIYFQGNSAPDKSGLPSDRFSAERTGGSVSTLTIQRTQQEDSAVYLCASSLEDGTGYEKLFFGSGTQLSVL.

The chain has TRBV29-1 and TRBJ1-1; D may be TRBD1 (6 bases). This CDR3 has 13 amino acids. Looked up from germline, CDR1 is SQVTM and CDR2 is ANQGSEA. Trimming shortened V by 6 bases and J by 0 bases, and 11 bases separated the two germline ends. This CDR3 is CSVNREMNTEAFF. CDR3 in DNA: TGCAGCGTGAACAGGGAGATGAACACTGAAGCTTTCTTT.

V is TRBV30 and J is TRBJ2-1; D is unresolved. V was pared by 1 base and J by 10 bases, with 11 bases between. CDR3 length: 12 amino acids. Looked up from germline, CDR1 is GTSNPN and CDR2 is SVGIG (reference sequence). CDR3 DNA: TGTGCCTGGAGTGCCGGGTCGAGGGAGCAGTTCTTC. It is translated as CAWSAGSREQFF.

The chain links TRBV11-2 to TRBJ1-2; the D is unclear. In germline, CDR1 is SGHAT, CDR2 FQNNGV. The length of the CDR3 is 13 residues. Between the trimmed V and J ends, which lost 7 bases and 4 bases, there was a span of 13 bases. The CDR3 here is CASTNTAGYGYTF. CDR3 bases: TGTGCCAGCACCAATACGGCAGGCTATGGCTACACCTTC.

The CDR3, as DNA: TGCAGCGTTGACCGAGGAGGGGTATCCGCTGAAGCTTTCTTT. Its translation is CSVDRGGVSAEAFF. The rearrangement joins TRBV29-1 to TRBJ1-1, with D possibly being TRBD1 (5 bases). This CDR3 comprises 14 residues. The ends were cut back, 3 bases at V and 6 bases at J, with 17 bases in the middle. The germline V gene has CDR1 SQVTM and CDR2 ANQGSEA.

This clone was detected once. The chain uses TRBV4-1 and TRBJ1-2, with D perhaps matching TRBD1 (6 bases). Trimming removed 0 bases from V and 6 bases from J, with 26 bases in between. This CDR3 is 19 amino acids long. The V gene's germline CDR1 is MGHRA and CDR2 YSYEKL. Here the CDR3 DNA reads TGCGCCAGCAGCCAAGATTTTCTGTGGGTGGCGGGGGGGCGTGATGGCTACACCTTC. Protein sequence: CASSQDFLWVAGGRDGYTF.

The rearrangement joins TRBV2 to TRBJ1-2, with D maybe TRBD1 (6 bases). Trimming left V 8 bases short and J 4 bases short, with 11 bases between. Per the germline V gene, CDR1 is SNHLY and CDR2 is FYNNEI. The CDR3 is made up of 12 amino acids. In nucleotides, the CDR3 is TGTGCCAGCGGGGGGGCTGGCTATGGCTACACCTTC. Its protein product is CASGGAGYGYTF.

This chain connects TRBV5-8 to TRBJ1-2; possible D gene TRBD1, 5 bases. This CDR3 contains 15 residues. The germline V and J ends were trimmed by 4 bases and 0 bases, with 13 bases remaining between them. Germline values: CDR1 SGHTS, CDR2 YDEGEE. In DNA, the CDR3 is TGTGCCAGCAGCCGTCCCGCAGGGTCTAACTATGGCTACACCTTC. Its protein is CASSRPAGSNYGYTF.

In its sample, this clone was seen a few times. CDR3 coding DNA: TGTGCCAGCTCACCTAATCCCGCTTCGGACGAGCAGTACTTC. It specifies CASSPNPASDEQYF. The chain uses TRBV18 and TRBJ2-7; D not resolved. This CDR3 comprises 14 residues. The germline CDR1 and CDR2 sequences are KGHSH and LQKENI. With 3 bases removed from V and 5 bases from J, the gap between germline ends came to 14 bases.